The subject of this entry is one T cell receptor (beta chain). The record originates from a study of blood T cell repertoires in COVID-19. CDR3 length: 15 residues. CDR1 SGHRS and CDR2 YFSETQ come from the germline V gene. V was pared by 3 bases and J by 2 bases, with 5 bases of the junction left unmatched. The table came from immunoSEQ multiplex PCR; TCRdb's copy has only in-frame clones and leaves some out. The sample yields about 140,000 clones, more than 70% seen once. What was sequenced was peripheral blood. The chain carries TRBV5-1 and TRBJ1-2; 9 nucleotides align to TRBD1. This receptor was taken from a human donor in a cohort sampled during active COVID-19. The CDR3, as DNA: TGCGCCAGCAGCTCGGTCGGGACAGGGAACTATGGCTACACCTTC. Its translation is CASSSVGTGNYGYTF. Using reference TRBV5-1 and TRBJ1-2 for the parts outside the CDR3, the full variable domain is KAGVTQTPRYLIKTRGQQVTLSCSPISGHRSVSWYQQTPGQGLQFLFEYFSETQRNKGNFPGRFSGRQFSNSRSEMNVSTLELGDSALYLCASSSVGTGNYGYTFGSGTRLTVV.